The 13 T cell receptor beta chains listed next were all sequenced from one sample in a study of cytomegalovirus exposure and HLA in healthy donors. The PCR was carried out with 60 Vbeta primers and 13 Jbeta primers. Method: immunoSEQ multiplex PCR; TCRdb's copy keeps in-frame clones and lacks some. The sample has about 130,000 clones; roughly four fifths are singletons. Source material: PBMCs. Receptors were obtained from a male donor in good health and CMV-seropositive.

The chain combines TRBV6-5 with TRBJ2-1, with D possibly TRBD2 on 6 matching bases. With 7 bases removed from V and 3 bases from J, the gap between germline ends came to 10 bases. The CDR3 totals 13 residues. Germline values: CDR1 MNHEY, CDR2 SVGAGI. CDR3: CASKEGSYNEQFF. The CDR3 DNA reads as TGTGCCAGCAAGGAGGGGAGCTACAATGAGCAGTTCTTC.

The chain employs TRBV9 and TRBJ1-1, with D tentatively TRBD1 (6 bases). The V and J ends lost 0 bases and 10 bases respectively, with 13 bases between them. In germline, CDR1 is SGDLS, CDR2 YYNGEE. The CDR3 spans 13 residues. The CDR3 loop reads CASSVDQGTGAFF. The CDR3, as DNA: TGTGCCAGCAGCGTAGACCAGGGGACGGGAGCTTTCTTT.

J is TRBJ2-3 and V is TRBV11-2; D unresolved. The germline V and J ends were trimmed by 8 bases and 4 bases, with 19 bases remaining between them. CDR1 and CDR2 (germline): SGHAT, FQNNGV. The CDR3 is 15 amino acids. CDR3 loop: CASAFRGAFPDTQYF. The CDR3 bases are TGTGCCAGCGCTTTCCGTGGAGCGTTCCCAGATACGCAGTATTTT.

In its sample, this clone was seen a few times. The chain joins TRBV7-2 to TRBJ1-2, with unresolved D. V was shortened by 5 bases and J by 0 bases, with 7 bases between the two germline ends. The CDR3 runs 13 residues. The germline V gene encodes CDR1 SGHTA and CDR2 FQGNSA. The CDR3 here is CASSVQTNYGYTF. The CDR3 DNA sequence: TGTGCCAGCAGCGTACAGACTAACTATGGCTACACCTTC.

This clone appeared a few times. The chain couples TRBV7-3 to TRBJ2-5; D not resolved. This CDR3 spans 14 amino acids. V lost 1 base and J 1 base, leaving 7 bases between the germline ends. In germline, CDR1 is SGHTA, CDR2 FQGTGA. The CDR3: CASSLMGSQETQYF. Here the CDR3 DNA reads TGTGCCAGCAGCTTAATGGGCAGCCAAGAGACCCAGTACTTC.

V usage is TRBV6-6 and J usage is TRBJ2-3; D is uncertain. CDR1 MNHNY and CDR2 SVGAGI come from the germline V gene (reference sequence). V was shortened by 7 bases and J by 7 bases, with 21 bases between the two germline ends. CDR3 length equals 15 residues. CDR3 sequence (DNA): TGTGCCAGCACCTACCGAGAGGTCCCGGTAAATACGCAGTATTTT. Its translation is CASTYREVPVNTQYF.

V and J are TRBV7-8 and TRBJ2-3; no firm D call. The CDR3 is made up of 14 amino acids. Trimming removed 1 base from V and 5 bases from J, with 10 bases in between. CDR1 and CDR2 (germline): SGHVS, FQNEAQ. CDR3 sequence: CASSLVREEDTQYF. DNA of the CDR3: TGTGCCAGCAGCTTAGTCCGCGAGGAAGATACGCAGTATTTT.

This clone occurred once. The chain joins TRBV2 to TRBJ1-5; D may be TRBD1 (6 bases). CDR3 length: 14 amino acids. Germline CDR1 reads SNHLY; CDR2 reads FYNNEI. Trimming removed 4 bases at V and 7 bases at J, with 14 bases between. The CDR3 DNA is TGTGCCAGCAGTGTGGACAGAAAATCCCAGCCCCAGCATTTT. It codes for CASSVDRKSQPQHF.

V usage is TRBV25-1 and J usage is TRBJ2-3, with TRBD2 matching over 11 bases. From germline, CDR1 is MGHDK and CDR2 SYGVNS. Germline trimming cut 3 bases from V and 5 bases from J; bases unmatched to any gene: 10. The CDR3 is made up of 17 amino acids. CDR3 region: CASSDPPSGRLVDTQYF. CDR3 sequence (DNA): TGTGCCAGCAGTGACCCCCCTAGCGGGAGGCTGGTAGATACGCAGTATTTT. The whole variable domain, filled in from reference TRBV25-1 and TRBJ2-3, reads EADIYQTPRYLVIGTGKKITLECSQTMGHDKMYWYQQDPGMELHLIHYSYGVNSTEKGDLSSESTVSRIRTEHFPLTLESARPSHTSQYLCASSDPPSGRLVDTQYFGPGTRLTVL.

The chain is built from TRBV27 and TRBJ2-1; the match to TRBD1 covers 10 bases. The V gene's germline CDR1 is MNHEY and CDR2 SMNVEV (reference sequence). This CDR3 has 16 amino acids. V shed 5 bases, J shed 3 bases, and the junction held 7 bases outside the gene matches. The CDR3: CASSPSGQGIYNEQFF. The CDR3 DNA reads as TGTGCCAGCAGTCCCTCGGGACAGGGGATCTACAATGAGCAGTTCTTC.

V gene TRBV27 combines with J gene TRBJ1-5; unclear D gene. The CDR3 runs 15 residues. V lost 8 bases to trimming and J lost 0 bases, with 14 bases between them. Per the germline V gene, CDR1 is MNHEY and CDR2 is SMNVEV (reference sequence). CDR3 coding DNA: TGTGCCAGCCGGATTGGAGGTCGTAGCAATCAGCCCCAGCATTTT. Translation gives CASRIGGRSNQPQHF.

This sequence joins TRBV6-1 and TRBJ1-2; D is unclear. With 3 bases removed from V and 4 bases from J, the gap between germline ends came to 9 bases. The V gene's germline CDR1 is MNHNS and CDR2 SASEGT. The CDR3 has 13 residues. The CDR3 nucleotides are TGTGCCAGCAGTGACGAGGGCGGCTATGGCTACACCTTC. Residues: CASSDEGGYGYTF.

The chain employs TRBV28 and TRBJ1-3; TRBD1 might be the D (6 bases). Germline values: CDR1 MDHEN, CDR2 SYDVKM. Trimming cost V 8 bases and J 0 bases, with 14 bases left between them. This CDR3 region has 15 residues. The CDR3 is CASGGRGNSGNTIYF. Here the CDR3 DNA reads TGTGCCAGCGGGGGCCGGGGAAACTCTGGAAACACCATATATTTT.